Listed below are T cell receptor beta chains from one sample, sequenced in a study of blood T cells in healthy people across ages. TCRdb redid the calling of the 5' RACE reads with MiXCR, one entry per CDR3 protein. The profile shows 1.5 million to 2 million distinct CDR3 sequences, roughly 27% of them singletons. Sequencing input: blood. The receptors come from a woman in her thirties in good health. CDR3s include the opening cysteine and the closing phenylalanine or tryptophan. The D gene is left open where the match is weak. The size field is filled for only some rows; it gives once, few, many or a size class.

j_call d_call v_call clone_size cdr3_nt cdr3_aa
TRBJ2-1 TRBD2 TRBV29-1 NA TGCAGCGTTGATAAGGTGGCTAGCGGGGTAAACAATGAGCAGTTCTTC CSVDKVASGVNNEQFF
TRBJ2-1 NA TRBV19 few TGTGCCAGTACCGCCCGCCGCCCGGGAGTGAGTGAGCAGTTCTTC CASTARRPGVSEQFF
TRBJ2-5 NA TRBV12-5 many TGTGCTAGTGGCAAACACACAGGGAGTAGGACAGAGACCCAGTACTTC CASGKHTGSRTETQYF
TRBJ2-7 NA TRBV24-1 many TGTGCCACCAGTGATTGGGCGGGCGAGCAGTACTTC CATSDWAGEQYF
TRBJ2-1 TRBD2 TRBV7-7 NA TGTGCCAGCAGCTTAGAAGCGGGGGCCTCCTACAATGAGCAGTTCTTC CASSLEAGASYNEQFF
TRBJ1-2 NA TRBV28 NA TGTGCCAGCAGTTTTGACAGATTCAACTATGGCTACACCTTC CASSFDRFNYGYTF
TRBJ2-3 NA TRBV4-1 NA TGCGCCAGCAGCCAAGATGGGGGGACACTAAGCACAGATACGCAGTATTTT CASSQDGGTLSTDTQYF
TRBJ2-3 TRBD2 TRBV2 few TGTGCCAGCAGGCGGCGGGGGGGAAGCACAGATACGCAGTATTTT CASRRRGGSTDTQYF
TRBJ2-3 NA TRBV11-2 many TGTGCCAGCGGGAAGACCCATGCGGCAGATACGCAGTATTTT CASGKTHAADTQYF
TRBJ2-7 NA TRBV10-3 many TGTGCCATCAGTGGGGCCGGAGCGGGCAGCTCCTACGAGCAGTACTTC CAISGAGAGSSYEQYF
TRBJ2-5 NA TRBV12-3/TRBV12-4 NA TGTGCCAGCAGTCTCCAAGCGGGTGGGGAGACCCAGTACTTC CASSLQAGGETQYF
TRBJ2-5 NA TRBV28 many TGTGCCAGCAAAAACCCAGGGGAAGTAGAGACCCAGTACTTC CASKNPGEVETQYF
TRBJ2-7 NA TRBV10-1 NA TGCGCCAGCAGTGAGGGGGGCAGTGCCTACGAGCAGTACTTC CASSEGGSAYEQYF
TRBJ1-1 NA TRBV14 NA TGTGCCAGCAGCCAAGATCCCGACAGTCCCATGAACACTGAAGCTTTCTTT CASSQDPDSPMNTEAFF
TRBJ2-1 TRBD2 TRBV20-1 once TGCAGTGCTAGAGCTTCCCTAGCGGGAGAATATGAGCAGTTCTTC CSARASLAGEYEQFF
TRBJ2-7 TRBD2 TRBV12-3/TRBV12-4 few TGTGCCAGCAGTTTAATCTCAGCGGGAGGGAATTACGAGCAGTACTTC CASSLISAGGNYEQYF
TRBJ2-7 TRBD1 TRBV19 NA TGTGCCAGTAGTATTTTGGGGGACAGACCCTACGAGCAGTACTTC CASSILGDRPYEQYF
TRBJ2-7 NA TRBV20-1 few TGCAGTGCTAGGAGGCGGGACCATCACGAGCAGTACTTC CSARRRDHHEQYF
TRBJ1-4 NA TRBV10-3 few TGTGCCATCGCCCGAACGAATGAAAAACTGTTTTTT CAIARTNEKLFF
TRBJ2-3 NA TRBV28 NA TGTGCCAGCAGTTTACTTCGCGGGACGAGAGAAGATACGCAGTATTTT CASSLLRGTREDTQYF
TRBJ2-7 NA TRBV11-2 NA TGTGCCAGCAGCTTGGTTCAATACTCCTACAATGAGCAGTACTTC CASSLVQYSYNEQYF
TRBJ2-3 NA TRBV4-3 NA TGCGCCAGCAGCCAAGATCAGGCCACAGATACGCAGTATTTT CASSQDQATDTQYF
TRBJ1-1 TRBD1 TRBV12-5 NA TGTGCTAGTGGTTTGGGCAGACAGGGGAGCACTGAAGCTTTCTTT CASGLGRQGSTEAFF
TRBJ1-2 NA TRBV4-3 NA TGCGCCAGCAGTCCGGCAGGGTCCTTCTATGGCTACACCTTC CASSPAGSFYGYTF
TRBJ2-5 NA TRBV12-5 many TGTGCTAGTGGGGATCAGACAGCCCAAGAGACCCAGTACTTC CASGDQTAQETQYF
TRBJ1-6 NA TRBV13 many TGTGCCAGCAGCTCCGGGAGGTCACCCCTCCACTTT CASSSGRSPLHF
TRBJ1-5 TRBD1 TRBV27 NA TGTGCCAGCAGTAAGACAGGGTTCCTTCAGCCCCAGCATTTT CASSKTGFLQPQHF
TRBJ2-1 TRBD2 TRBV24-1 many TGTGCCACCAGTGGGATAGCGGGGGGCCAGCCCTACAATGAGCAGTTCTTC CATSGIAGGQPYNEQFF
TRBJ2-7 NA TRBV5-1 many TGCGCCAGCAGCCCAACAGGGACCACCTACGGGGAGCAGTACTTC CASSPTGTTYGEQYF
TRBJ2-3 TRBD2 TRBV7-9 NA TGTGCCAGCAGCTCAAGGTGCGGGGGGCCAACTAGCACAGATACGCAGTATTTT CASSSRCGGPTSTDTQYF
TRBJ2-7 NA TRBV6-5 many TGTGCCAGCAGTCCTGGGACTGCTGGATACGAGCAGTACTTC CASSPGTAGYEQYF
TRBJ2-7 NA TRBV3-1 few TGTGCCAGCAGCCAAGTCCGGGGGCAGTCCGAGCAGTACTTC CASSQVRGQSEQYF
TRBJ2-5 TRBD1 TRBV7-9 NA TGTGCCAGCAGCGCTACAGGGGCTGGGGGAGAGACCCAGTACTTC CASSATGAGGETQYF
TRBJ2-7 NA TRBV7-9 many TGTGCCAGCAGCTTTGACGACGAGCAGTACTTC CASSFDDEQYF
TRBJ1-5 NA TRBV25-1 NA TGTGCCGGCAGGCCAGGGCAGCCCCAGCATTTT CAGRPGQPQHF
TRBJ2-1 TRBD2 TRBV4-3 many TGCGCCAGCAGCCCGGAAGGACTAGCGGAACCCGGGGGGTACAATGAGCAGTTCTTC CASSPEGLAEPGGYNEQFF
TRBJ1-6 NA TRBV7-9 few TGTGCCAGCAGCATTTCGTACCGTCTTCGGGGGCAGGATTCACCCCTCCACTTT CASSISYRLRGQDSPLHF
TRBJ2-5 TRBD2 TRBV5-4 few TGTGCCAGCAGCATCGGGACTAGCCGGAGGGAGACCCAGTACTTC CASSIGTSRRETQYF
TRBJ1-1 NA TRBV3-1 NA TGTGCCAGCAGCCAATTTCCGGGAATGAACACTGAAGCTTTCTTT CASSQFPGMNTEAFF
TRBJ2-3 NA TRBV5-1 few TGCGCCAGCAGCTTGGCCCGAGGACTTAGCACAGATACGCAGTATTTT CASSLARGLSTDTQYF
TRBJ2-1 TRBD2 TRBV14 NA TGTGCCAGCAGCCCCCTCTCCGGGACTAGCGGGGGGGCCCGCGATGAGCAGTTCTTC CASSPLSGTSGGARDEQFF
TRBJ2-3 NA TRBV10-3 few TGTGCCGGATCCCGGGACTTAAAAGATACGCAGTATTTT CAGSRDLKDTQYF
TRBJ2-5 NA TRBV29-1 many TGCAGCGTTGAGTTCGTGGGTCTGGGGACCCAGTACTTC CSVEFVGLGTQYF
TRBJ2-7 NA TRBV4-3 few TGCGCCAGCAGCGTAATGGGGGCCGAGCAGTACTTC CASSVMGAEQYF
TRBJ2-2 NA TRBV28 NA TGTGCCAGCAGTTTCAACCCGTCGAACACCGGGGAGCTGTTTTTT CASSFNPSNTGELFF